The 17 T cell receptor beta chains below all came from one sample that was sequenced in a study of cytomegalovirus exposure and HLA in healthy donors. 60 Vbeta and 13 Jbeta primers were used in PCR. Here immunoSEQ multiplex PCR was the method, and the copy in TCRdb shows in-frame clones only, minus some. The data show 140,000 to 150,000 clones, 60% to 85% seen once. The sample consisted of PBMCs. Receptors originate from a man in his forties in good health and CMV-seropositive.

The chain is built from TRBV5-6 and TRBJ2-7; 10 bases map to TRBD2. This CDR3 contains 16 residues. The V gene's germline CDR1 is SGHDT and CDR2 YYEEEE. V shed 1 base and J 4 bases; nucleotides not matched to a gene: 8. CDR3 DNA: TGTGCCAGCAGCTTGATGGCTAGCGGGAGCAGGTACGAGCAGTACTTC. It translates to CASSLMASGSRYEQYF.

The genes are TRBV12-5 and TRBJ2-3; 7 bases are shared with TRBD1. There are 15 residues in the CDR3. Germline CDR1 is LGHNT and CDR2 is FRNRAP. The V segment lost 4 bases and the J segment 3 bases; nucleotides outside the gene matches: 7. CDR3 DNA: TGTGCTAGTGGTTCGCCCCCAGGGGGAACAGATACGCAGTATTTT. Translated: CASGSPPGGTDTQYF. The full variable domain, its missing parts supplied by reference TRBV12-5 and TRBJ2-3, is DARVTQTPRHKVTEMGQEVTMRCQPILGHNTVFWYRQTMMQGLELLAYFRNRAPLDDSGMPKDRFSAEMPDATLATLKIQPSEPRDSAVYFCASGSPPGGTDTQYFGPGTRLTVL.

The chain combines TRBV12-5 with TRBJ1-2; D not certain. V was clipped by 9 bases and J by 5 bases, with 16 bases between them. Germline V gene lookup returns CDR1 LGHNT and CDR2 FRNRAP. The CDR3 length is 13 residues. The CDR3, as DNA: TGTGCTAGCTTAACAGCGGTCGGTTATGGCTACACCTTC. It specifies CASLTAVGYGYTF. Together with reference TRBV12-5 and TRBJ1-2, the CDR3 gives the full variable domain: DARVTQTPRHKVTEMGQEVTMRCQPILGHNTVFWYRQTMMQGLELLAYFRNRAPLDDSGMPKDRFSAEMPDATLATLKIQPSEPRDSAVYFCASLTAVGYGYTFGSGTRLTVV.

This chain uses TRBV11-3 with TRBJ2-1; perhaps TRBD2 as D (6 bases). Germline values: CDR1 SGHNT, CDR2 YENEEA. The CDR3 length is 13 residues. Trimming pared 5 bases from V and 2 bases from J, leaving 7 bases between. This CDR3 reads CASSTGAYNEQFF. The CDR3 DNA sequence: TGTGCCAGCAGCACGGGGGCCTACAATGAGCAGTTCTTC.

This clone was detected once. V usage is TRBV28 and J usage is TRBJ2-5; 9 bases map to TRBD2. The assigned J gene may be wrong: the sequence end matches TRBJ2-7 better. The germline CDR1 and CDR2 sequences are MDHEN and SYDVKM. The CDR3 has 17 amino acids. CDR3 in amino acids: CASSTTTGLARSYEQYF. The CDR3 DNA reads as TGTGCCAGCAGTACAACCACCGGACTAGCGCGCTCCTACGAGCAGTACTTC.

The rearrangement uses TRBV27 and TRBJ2-2; 7 nucleotides line up with TRBD1. CDR1 is MNHEY, CDR2 SMNVEV, per germline (reference sequence). The V segment lost 2 bases and the J segment 9 bases; nucleotides outside the gene matches: 3. This CDR3 spans 13 amino acids. Here the CDR3 reads CASSLRGGRELFF. As DNA, the CDR3 is TGTGCCAGCAGTTTAAGAGGGGGCAGGGAGCTGTTTTTT.

The J gene is TRBJ2-3, the V gene TRBV5-4; D not certain. CDR1 and CDR2 (germline): SGHNT, YYREEE (reference sequence). The CDR3 is 17 amino acids. V lost 4 bases and J 2 bases, leaving 20 bases between the germline ends. CDR3 residues: CASSPRDILPFTDTQYF. CDR3 DNA sequence: TGTGCCAGCAGCCCAAGAGACATTTTACCCTTCACAGATACGCAGTATTTT.

This clone was detected only a few times. The chain uses TRBV29-1 and TRBJ2-1; TRBD2 might be the D (6 bases). Germline V lookup: CDR1 SQVTM, CDR2 ANQGSEA. V lost 7 bases to trimming and J lost 4 bases, with 11 bases between them. The CDR3 is made up of 12 amino acids. In DNA form, the CDR3 reads TGCAGCGCCGGGACTTTTTACAATGAGCAGTTCTTC. Protein: CSAGTFYNEQFF.

J is TRBJ1-2 and V is TRBV28; D ambiguous. Germline loops: CDR1 MDHEN, CDR2 SYDVKM. V lost 1 base and J 5 bases, leaving 11 bases between the germline ends. This CDR3 region has 14 residues. The CDR3 DNA sequence: TGTGCCAGCAGTTTATTGGGCCCCAGATATGGCTACACCTTC. Translating gives CASSLLGPRYGYTF.

This chain links TRBV13 with TRBJ2-2; 10 nucleotides align to TRBD2. The V gene's germline CDR1 is PRHDT and CDR2 FYEKMQ (reference sequence). The CDR3 extends over 17 amino acids. Trimming removed 5 bases from V and 0 bases from J; junction bases left unmatched: 6. The CDR3 nucleotides read TGTGCCAGCAGCGGCTCGGGACTAGCGTCGAACACCGGGGAGCTGTTTTTT. Its protein is CASSGSGLASNTGELFF. Full variable domain (rest looked up from reference TRBV13 and TRBJ2-2): AAGVIQSPRHLIKEKRETATLKCYPIPRHDTVYWYQQGPGQDPQFLISFYEKMQSDKGSIPDRFSAQQFSDYHSELNMSSLELGDSALYFCASSGSGLASNTGELFFGEGSRLTVL.

The gene calls are TRBV5-6 and TRBJ2-7; TRBD2 agrees at 11 bases. The CDR3 extends over 14 amino acids. Unmatched junction bases numbered 3, after V lost 0 bases and J lost 7 bases. Germline V gene lookup returns CDR1 SGHDT and CDR2 YYEEEE. The DNA of the CDR3 is TGTGCCAGCAGCTTGGTAGCGGGAGGGCGTGAGCAGTACTTC. Translated: CASSLVAGGREQYF. Complete variable domain (other parts from reference TRBV5-6 and TRBJ2-7): DAGVTQSPTHLIKTRGQQVTLRCSPKSGHDTVSWYQQALGQGPQFIFQYYEEEERQRGNFPDRFSGHQFPNYSSELNVNALLLGDSALYLCASSLVAGGREQYFGPGTRLTVT.

The V gene is TRBV19, the J gene TRBJ1-4; D gene unclear. The CDR3 is made up of 16 amino acids. V lost 3 bases, J lost 3 bases, and 14 bases lay in between. Germline V gene sequence: CDR1 LNHDA, CDR2 SQIVND (reference sequence). The CDR3 DNA follows: TGTGCCAGTAGTATCATGGTGCAGGATCCTAATGAAAAACTGTTTTTT. As protein: CASSIMVQDPNEKLFF.

V usage is TRBV6-1 and J usage is TRBJ2-7; TRBD2 might be the D (5 bases). Germline CDR1 reads MNHNS; CDR2 reads SASEGT. CDR3 length: 12 amino acids. The V and J ends lost 10 bases and 0 bases respectively, with 10 bases between them. The CDR3 DNA is TGTGCCACTTACGGGAACTCCTACGAGCAGTACTTC. Protein: CATYGNSYEQYF.

The chain combines TRBV10-3 with TRBJ2-7, with a tentative D call TRBD2 (6 bases). The length of the CDR3 is 17 residues. Trimming took 2 bases from V and 2 from J, leaving 19 bases between them. The germline V gene encodes CDR1 ENHRY and CDR2 SYGVKD. CDR3 protein: CAISEPAPAGGAYEQYF. DNA for the CDR3: TGTGCCATCAGTGAGCCGGCCCCCGCAGGAGGGGCCTACGAGCAGTACTTC.

The chain joins TRBV19 to TRBJ1-2; unclear D gene. This CDR3 has 14 residues. CDR1 is LNHDA, CDR2 SQIVND, per germline (reference sequence). Trimming removed 9 bases at V and 4 bases at J, with 18 bases between. CDR3 nucleotide sequence: TGTGCCAGATTACTGAAGCCCCTCTTCTATGGCTACACCTTC. It yields the protein CARLLKPLFYGYTF.

The genes are TRBV18 and TRBJ1-1; no definite D call. This CDR3 spans 16 amino acids. Trimming took off 0 bases at V and 1 base at J, with 12 bases between the two ends. Per germline, CDR1 KGHSH and CDR2 LQKENI. Here the CDR3 reads CASSPPVAGANTEAFF. The DNA of the CDR3 is TGTGCCAGCTCACCACCGGTCGCAGGTGCGAACACTGAAGCTTTCTTT.

Only one count was recorded for this clone. The chain couples TRBV10-3 to TRBJ1-5, with D possibly matching TRBD1 (6 bases). Trimming left V 0 bases short and J 0 bases short, with 15 bases between. Germline V gene data show CDR1 as ENHRY and CDR2 as SYGVKD. The CDR3 totals 18 residues. The CDR3 DNA sequence: TGTGCCATCAGTGAGTCGGGGGCAGATTCCTATAGCAATCAGCCCCAGCATTTT. Residues: CAISESGADSYSNQPQHF.